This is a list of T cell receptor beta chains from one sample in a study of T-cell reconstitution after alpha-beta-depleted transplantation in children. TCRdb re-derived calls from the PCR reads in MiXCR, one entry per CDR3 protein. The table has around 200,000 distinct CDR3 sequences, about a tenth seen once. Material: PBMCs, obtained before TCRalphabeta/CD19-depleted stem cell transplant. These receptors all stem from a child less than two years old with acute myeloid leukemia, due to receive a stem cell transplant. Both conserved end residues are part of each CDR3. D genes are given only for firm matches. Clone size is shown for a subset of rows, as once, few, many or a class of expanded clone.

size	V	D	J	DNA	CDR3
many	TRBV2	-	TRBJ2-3	TGTGCCAGCAGCCTACATGTCCGCGTGGATACGCAGTATTTT	CASSLHVRVDTQYF
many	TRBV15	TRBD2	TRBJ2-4	TGTGCCACCGACGACGGATCGGGAGGGCCGAACATTCAGTACTTC	CATDDGSGGPNIQYF
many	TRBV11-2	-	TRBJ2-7	TGTGCCAGCAGCCAAGGGACGGAAAGGAAGCAGTACTTC	CASSQGTERKQYF
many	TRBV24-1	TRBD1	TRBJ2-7	TGTGCCACCAGTGAAGGGACAGGGCGTCCCTACGAGCAGTACTTC	CATSEGTGRPYEQYF
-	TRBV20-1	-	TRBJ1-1	TGCAGTGCTAGGGACGGAACATACACTGAAGCTTTCTTT	CSARDGTYTEAFF
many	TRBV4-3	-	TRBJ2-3	TGCGCCAGCAGCCAAATTAGTAGCGGTAGCACAGATACGCAGTATTTT	CASSQISSGSTDTQYF
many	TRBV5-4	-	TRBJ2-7	TGTGCCAGCAGCAGGAGCGGGCCCGCCTACGAGCAGTACTTC	CASSRSGPAYEQYF
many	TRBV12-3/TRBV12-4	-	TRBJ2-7	TGTGCCAGCAGCACCGGACGGTACGAGCAGTACTTC	CASSTGRYEQYF
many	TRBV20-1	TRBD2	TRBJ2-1	TGCAGTGCTCCCTCAGCGGGGGGGCCGGGAAATGAGCAGTTCTTC	CSAPSAGGPGNEQFF
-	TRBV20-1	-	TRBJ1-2	TGCAGTCCCCCCCCACACAGACCTGGCTACACCTTC	CSPPPHRPGYTF
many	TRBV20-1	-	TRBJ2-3	TGCAGTGCTAGACAAACAGATACGCAGTATTTT	CSARQTDTQYF
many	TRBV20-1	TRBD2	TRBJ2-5	TGCAGTGCTAGGGTAGCGGGACTCCAAGAGACCCAGTACTTC	CSARVAGLQETQYF
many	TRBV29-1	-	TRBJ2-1	TGCAGCGTTGAAGCGGACTCCTACAATGAGCAGTTCTTC	CSVEADSYNEQFF
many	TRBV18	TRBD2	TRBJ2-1	TGTGCCAGCTCATCCCGACTAGCGGGAGACAATGAGCAGTTCTTC	CASSSRLAGDNEQFF
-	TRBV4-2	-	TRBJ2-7	TGTGCCAGCAGCCAGCGGGACTTGACCTACGAGCAGTACTTC	CASSQRDLTYEQYF
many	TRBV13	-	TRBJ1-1	TGTGCCAGCAGCGGCTTGACGGGGGAGGACACTGAAGCTTTCTTT	CASSGLTGEDTEAFF
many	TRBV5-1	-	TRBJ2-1	TGCGCCAGCAGCTTGGAGGGGTCCCCCTACAATGAGCAGTTCTTC	CASSLEGSPYNEQFF
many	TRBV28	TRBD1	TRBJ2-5	TGTGCCAGCAGTACCCGACAGGGGATACAAGAGACCCAGTACTTC	CASSTRQGIQETQYF
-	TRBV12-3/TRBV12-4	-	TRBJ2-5	TGTGCCAGCAACTTCGGAGGGGCGGAGACCCAGTACTTC	CASNFGGAETQYF
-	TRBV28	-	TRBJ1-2	TGTGCCAGCAGGTCAGGACAAGACTATGGCTACACCTTC	CASRSGQDYGYTF
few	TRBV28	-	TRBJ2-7	TGTGCCAGCAGTTACTTATCGGGGAGCCACGAGCAGTACTTC	CASSYLSGSHEQYF
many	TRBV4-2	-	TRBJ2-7	TGTGCCAGCAGCCAAGATTCCCCCAGGGTGAGGGAGCAGTACTTC	CASSQDSPRVREQYF
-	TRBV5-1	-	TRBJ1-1	TGCGTCAGCAGTCCCCGGGGACAAAACACTGAAGCTTTCTTT	CVSSPRGQNTEAFF
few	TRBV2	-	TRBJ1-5	TGTGCCAGCAGTGAAGAACGGGTTCAGCCCCAGCATTTT	CASSEERVQPQHF
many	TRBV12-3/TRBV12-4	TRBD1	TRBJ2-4	TGTGCCAGCAGTTTCCGGGACAGGGCAGACATTCAGTACTTC	CASSFRDRADIQYF
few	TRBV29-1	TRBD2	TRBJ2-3	TGCAGCGCCCGACTAGCGGGAGCTTGGGATACGCAGTATTTT	CSARLAGAWDTQYF
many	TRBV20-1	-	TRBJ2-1	TGCAGTGCTAGCGTCCCCAATGAGCAGTTCTTC	CSASVPNEQFF
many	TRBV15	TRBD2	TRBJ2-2	TGTGCCACCGGACTAGCGGGATGGGGCACCGGGGAGCTGTTTTTT	CATGLAGWGTGELFF
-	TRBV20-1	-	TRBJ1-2	TGCAGTGCTAACGCCAAAAGGGGGAATGGCTACACCTTC	CSANAKRGNGYTF
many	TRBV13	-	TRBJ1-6	TGTGCCAGCAGCGCGGACGGGGATAATTCACCCCTCCACTTT	CASSADGDNSPLHF
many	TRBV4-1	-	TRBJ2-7	TGCGCCAGCAGCCAAGGCCGGGACCGCTCCTACGAGCAGTACTTC	CASSQGRDRSYEQYF
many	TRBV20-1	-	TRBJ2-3	TGCAGTGACATCAGGGTCCCCACAGATACGCAGTATTTT	CSDIRVPTDTQYF
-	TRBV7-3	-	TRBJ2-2	TGTGCCAGCAGCTTTGTTCCGGGGGCCTCCACCGGGGAGCTGTTTTTT	CASSFVPGASTGELFF
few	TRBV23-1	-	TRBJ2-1	TGCGCCAGCAGTCAATCGAATTGGACAAGCCAGGGCTTTAATGAGCAGTTCTTC	CASSQSNWTSQGFNEQFF
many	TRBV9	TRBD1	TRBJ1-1	TGTGCCAGCAGCGTACTGGGACAGGGGGTAATGAACACTGAAGCTTTCTTT	CASSVLGQGVMNTEAFF
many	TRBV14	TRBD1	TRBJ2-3	TGTGCCAGCAGCCAAATTTCAGGGGGCTTAAGCACAGATACGCAGTATTTT	CASSQISGGLSTDTQYF
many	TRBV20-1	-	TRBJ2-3	TGCAGTGCTAGCTACGACGGCCGGACGGTGTTGGATACGCAGTATTTT	CSASYDGRTVLDTQYF
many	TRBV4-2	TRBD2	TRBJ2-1	TGTGCCAGCAGCCAAGTCCCGGGACTAAGCTACAATGAGCAGTTCTTC	CASSQVPGLSYNEQFF
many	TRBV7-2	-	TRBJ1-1	TGTGCCAGCAGCTTGAGTCCTTTTGTGGCTTTCTTT	CASSLSPFVAFF
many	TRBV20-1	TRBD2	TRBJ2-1	TGCAGTGCTTTCCCCTATAGCGGGACCTCCTACAATGAGCAGTTCTTC	CSAFPYSGTSYNEQFF
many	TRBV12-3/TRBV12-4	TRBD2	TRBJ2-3	TGTGCCAGCAGTCTGGGACTAGCGGACACAGATACGCAGTATTTT	CASSLGLADTDTQYF
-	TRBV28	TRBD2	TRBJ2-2	TGTGCCAGCAGGAGCGGGGGGGCGAACACCGGGGAGCTGTTTTTT	CASRSGGANTGELFF
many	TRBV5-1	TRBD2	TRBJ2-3	TGCGCCAGCAGCTTTTGGACTAGCGGCACAGATACGCAGTATTTT	CASSFWTSGTDTQYF
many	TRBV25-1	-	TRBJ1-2	TGTGCCAGCAGCCCGGGACCGTATGGCTACACCTTC	CASSPGPYGYTF
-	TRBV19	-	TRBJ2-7	TGTGCCAGTAGCCGAGGGATCGTCCCGAGCTCCTACGAGCAGTACTTC	CASSRGIVPSSYEQYF
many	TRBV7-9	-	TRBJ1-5	TGTGCCAGCAGCTTAGCGGAAGGGGGGCAGCCCCAGCATTTT	CASSLAEGGQPQHF
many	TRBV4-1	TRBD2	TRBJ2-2	TGCGCCAGCAGCCAAGATCCTCCTAGCGGGAGTTATACCGGGGAGCTGTTTTTT	CASSQDPPSGSYTGELFF
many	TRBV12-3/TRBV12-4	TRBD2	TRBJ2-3	TGTGCCAGCAGTCCGGGACTAGGGAGAGATACGCAGTATTTT	CASSPGLGRDTQYF
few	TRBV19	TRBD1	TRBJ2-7	TGTGCCAGTGGCAACACAGGGGGCCCCAGGAGGGAGCAGTACTTC	CASGNTGGPRREQYF
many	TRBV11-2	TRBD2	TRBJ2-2	TGTGCCAGCAGCTTAGTTACTCGGGGACTAGCGCTCACCGGGGAGCTGTTTTTT	CASSLVTRGLALTGELFF
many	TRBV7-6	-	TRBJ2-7	TGTGCCAGCAGCTCTCTTTCGGGGGCCCACAGGTTGGACGAGCAGTACTTC	CASSSLSGAHRLDEQYF
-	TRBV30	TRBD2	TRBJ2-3	TGTGCCTGGAGTGACCCCCATAACCCTAGCGGCTTCACAGATACGCAGTATTTT	CAWSDPHNPSGFTDTQYF